The 3 T cell receptor beta chains reported below all come from one sample, sequenced in a study of Ad26.COV2.S vaccination and SARS-CoV-2 variants. The treatment here: some 20 received Ad26.COV2.S at low or high dose, single or two shots; about 5 received placebo; per-sample allocation not given. Sample collection was performed on day 63 after the first vaccine or placebo injection. Assay: immunoSEQ multiplex PCR; the TCRdb copy retains only in-frame clones and omits some. The repertoire holds a few hundred thousand clones, with roughly 84% as singletons. The material was peripheral blood, obtained in a trial of Ad26.COV2.S vaccine versus placebo. The origin of the receptors is a person aged 18-60 years who received the Ad26.COV2.S COVID-19 vaccine or a placebo.

This clone was recorded once. The chain uses TRBV7-6 and TRBJ2-5; 7 nucleotides match TRBD2. This CDR3 has 19 amino acids. The ends lost 4 bases at V and 4 bases at J; junction bases unmatched: 21. The V gene's germline CDR1 is SGHVS and CDR2 FNYEAQ. The CDR3 DNA reads as TGTGCCAGCAGCTCGAAGGGAAAGACTAGCTTGGGGGAGGGAGAGACCCAGTACTTC. Residues: CASSSKGKTSLGEGETQYF.

In its sample, this clone was seen once. CDR3 amino acids: CASSSRQGPLNEQFF. The CDR3, as DNA: TGTGCCAGCAGTAGTAGACAGGGGCCCCTCAATGAGCAGTTCTTC. The V call is TRBV6-4, the J call TRBJ2-1, with 8 bases aligning to TRBD1. V shed 5 bases, J shed 6 bases, and the junction held 9 bases outside the gene matches. Germline lookup yields CDR1 MRHNA and CDR2 SNTAGT. This CDR3 has 15 amino acids.

The chain links TRBV18 to TRBJ1-1, with D maybe TRBD1 (6 bases). The V end was cut by 5 bases, the J end by 8 bases, with 9 bases between. The CDR3 totals 11 residues. The germline V gene has CDR1 KGHSH and CDR2 LQKENI. CDR3 protein: CASSSTGEAFF. Written as DNA, the CDR3 is TGTGCCAGCTCATCCACAGGGGAAGCTTTCTTT.